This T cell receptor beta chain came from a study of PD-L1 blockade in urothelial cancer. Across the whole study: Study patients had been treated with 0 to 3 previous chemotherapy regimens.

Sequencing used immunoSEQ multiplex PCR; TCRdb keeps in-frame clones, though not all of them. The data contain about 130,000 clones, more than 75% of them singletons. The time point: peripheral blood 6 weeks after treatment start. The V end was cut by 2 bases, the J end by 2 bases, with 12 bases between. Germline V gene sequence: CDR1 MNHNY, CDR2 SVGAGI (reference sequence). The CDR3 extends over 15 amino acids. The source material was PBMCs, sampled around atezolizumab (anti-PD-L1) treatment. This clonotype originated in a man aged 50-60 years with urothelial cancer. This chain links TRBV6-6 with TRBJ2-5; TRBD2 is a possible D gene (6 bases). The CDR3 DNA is TGTGCCAGCAGTTACCTGGGGAGGTCACAAGAGACCCAGTACTTC. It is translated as CASSYLGRSQETQYF.